The clone carrying this T cell receptor beta chain came up a few times. The target antigen is unknown. Trimming shortened V by 5 bases and J by 8 bases, and 18 bases separated the two germline ends. The CDR3 spans 14 residues. This specimen comes from a study of post-analysis software for immune sequencing data. Study context: The patients showed relapsing-remitting, secondary progressive and progressive-relapsing multiple sclerosis courses. General observations from the study: Those with multiple sclerosis, the patient group, showed significantly lower normalized Chao1 diversity than controls. The five TRBV segments detected at higher frequency in patients than in controls included TRBV5-6, TRBV5-1 and TRBV20-1. Under the F measure, samples that were prepared in one batch clustered strongly together.

Sequencing libraries made from TCR beta cDNA carried unique molecular identifiers. One entry per CDR3 protein, called by TCRdb with MiXCR from the PCR reads. Here the sample spans some 890,000 distinct CDR3 sequences, around 53% being singletons. The rearrangement joins TRBV12-3 or TRBV12-4 to TRBJ1-2; no reliable D call. Sequencing used blood. This receptor was identified in a girl aged 5-17 years with multiple sclerosis. The DNA for the CDR3 is TGTGCCAGCAGTCCGACTCGCGGCGGCAGCGGCTACACCTTC. It yields the protein CASSPTRGGSGYTF.